One sample yielded the 7 T cell receptor beta chains listed below, sequenced in a study of regulatory T cells in long-lasting Graves disease. Stated time point: newly diagnosed GD, antithyroid drugs for less than 3 months. Extracted RNA from PBMCs served as the source of the TCR library. Arm-PCR with iRepertoire HTBI primers amplified the CDR3 regions for these TCR beta libraries. TCRdb itself ran the multiplex PCR reads through MiXCR, one entry per CDR3 protein. The data show under 300,000 distinct CDR3 sequences, with 15% to 20% seen just once and approximately 20% held by the top ten. This sample comprised peripheral blood mononuclear cells (PBMCs), obtained at new diagnosis, from a patient treated with antithyroid drugs. Receptors originate from a female donor with Graves disease.

This clonotype came up many times. The chain employs TRBV6-2 or TRBV6-3 and TRBJ2-7, with TRBD1 matching over 9 bases. The CDR3 consists of 15 residues. Trimming took 0 bases from V and 5 from J; bases not matched to a gene: 5. Germline-derived CDR1 and CDR2 are MNHEY and SVGEGT. The CDR3 nucleotides are TGTGCCAGCAGTTACTCAGGACAGGGGTTCCACGAGCAGTACTTC. This codes for CASSYSGQGFHEQYF.

This clonotype was counted many times. The chain has TRBV5-1 and TRBJ1-1, with D perhaps TRBD1 (5 bases). Germline CDR1 is SGHRS and CDR2 is YFSETQ. CDR3 size: 14 residues. Trimming left V 2 bases short and J 5 bases short, with 13 bases between. The CDR3 region is CASSFHQGRTEAFF. In DNA, the CDR3 is TGCGCCAGCAGCTTCCATCAGGGACGGACTGAAGCTTTCTTT. Drawing the rest from reference TRBV5-1 and TRBJ1-1, the complete variable domain is KAGVTQTPRYLIKTRGQQVTLSCSPISGHRSVSWYQQTPGQGLQFLFEYFSETQRNKGNFPGRFSGRQFSNSRSEMNVSTLELGDSALYLCASSFHQGRTEAFFGQGTRLTVV.

This clonotype has a count of ten or more. The chain combines TRBV3-1 with TRBJ2-5; D is possibly TRBD1 (6 bases). Trimming cost V 1 base and J 2 bases, with 14 bases left between them. The germline gives CDR1 LGHDT, CDR2 YNNKEL (reference sequence). The CDR3 is 16 residues long. CDR3 amino acids: CASSQAGAWGQETQYF. The CDR3 DNA reads as TGTGCCAGCAGCCAAGCAGGGGCATGGGGGCAAGAGACCCAGTACTTC.

This clonotype appeared many times. The rearrangement uses TRBV3-1 and TRBJ1-1, with D hard to call. The CDR3 consists of 15 residues. CDR1 and CDR2 from the germline V gene are LGHDT and YNNKEL (reference sequence). Trimming stripped 0 bases from V and 2 bases from J, with 10 bases between. The CDR3 DNA reads as TGTGCCAGCAGCCAAGATGCCGCGGGAAACACTGAAGCTTTCTTT. It translates to CASSQDAAGNTEAFF. Drawing the rest from reference TRBV3-1 and TRBJ1-1, the complete variable domain is DTAVSQTPKYLVTQMGNDKSIKCEQNLGHDTMYWYKQDSKKFLKIMFSYNNKELIINETVPNRFSPKSPDKAHLNLHINSLELGDSAVYFCASSQDAAGNTEAFFGQGTRLTVV.

At least ten counts were recorded for this clonotype. The rearrangement links TRBV4-3 to TRBJ2-7, with 9 bases lining up with TRBD1. Germline V lookup: CDR1 LGHNA, CDR2 YSLEER. V shed 0 bases, J shed 4 bases, and the junction held 4 bases outside the gene matches. The length of the CDR3 is 15 residues. The DNA of the CDR3 is TGCGCCAGCAGCCAAGACGGGACAGGGTCTTACGAGCAGTACTTC. It codes for CASSQDGTGSYEQYF.

This clonotype was recorded at least ten times. The V call is TRBV12-3 or TRBV12-4, the J call TRBJ2-1; unclear D gene. CDR3 length: 11 residues. Trimming took 7 bases from V and 4 from J, leaving 5 bases between them. CDR3 sequence: CASTRYNEQFF. CDR3 coding DNA: TGTGCCAGCACTCGATACAATGAGCAGTTCTTC.

This clonotype was observed at least ten times. This chain connects TRBV18 to TRBJ2-5; D not resolved. Trimming pared 1 base from V and 5 bases from J, leaving 8 bases between. The CDR3 sequence is 13 residues long. The germline gives CDR1 KGHSH, CDR2 LQKENI. In nucleotides, the CDR3 is TGTGCCAGCTCACCACGGATAGAGGAGACCCAGTACTTC. Protein sequence: CASSPRIEETQYF.